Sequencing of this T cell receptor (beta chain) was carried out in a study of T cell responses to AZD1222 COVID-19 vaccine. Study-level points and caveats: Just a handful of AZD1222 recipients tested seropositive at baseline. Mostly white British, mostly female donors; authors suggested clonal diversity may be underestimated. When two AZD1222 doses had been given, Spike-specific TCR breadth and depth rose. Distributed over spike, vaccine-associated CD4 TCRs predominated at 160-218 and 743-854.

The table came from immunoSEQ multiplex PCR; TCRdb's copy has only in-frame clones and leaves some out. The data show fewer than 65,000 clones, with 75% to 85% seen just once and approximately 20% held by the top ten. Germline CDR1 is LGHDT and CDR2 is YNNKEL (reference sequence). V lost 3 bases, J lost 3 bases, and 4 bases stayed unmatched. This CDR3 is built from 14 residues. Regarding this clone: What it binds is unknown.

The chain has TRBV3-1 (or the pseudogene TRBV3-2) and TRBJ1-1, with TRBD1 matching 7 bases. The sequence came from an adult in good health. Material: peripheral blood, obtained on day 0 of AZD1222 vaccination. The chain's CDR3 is CASSHTDRDTEAFF. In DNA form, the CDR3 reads TGTGCCAGCAGCCATACTGACAGGGACACTGAAGCTTTCTTT.